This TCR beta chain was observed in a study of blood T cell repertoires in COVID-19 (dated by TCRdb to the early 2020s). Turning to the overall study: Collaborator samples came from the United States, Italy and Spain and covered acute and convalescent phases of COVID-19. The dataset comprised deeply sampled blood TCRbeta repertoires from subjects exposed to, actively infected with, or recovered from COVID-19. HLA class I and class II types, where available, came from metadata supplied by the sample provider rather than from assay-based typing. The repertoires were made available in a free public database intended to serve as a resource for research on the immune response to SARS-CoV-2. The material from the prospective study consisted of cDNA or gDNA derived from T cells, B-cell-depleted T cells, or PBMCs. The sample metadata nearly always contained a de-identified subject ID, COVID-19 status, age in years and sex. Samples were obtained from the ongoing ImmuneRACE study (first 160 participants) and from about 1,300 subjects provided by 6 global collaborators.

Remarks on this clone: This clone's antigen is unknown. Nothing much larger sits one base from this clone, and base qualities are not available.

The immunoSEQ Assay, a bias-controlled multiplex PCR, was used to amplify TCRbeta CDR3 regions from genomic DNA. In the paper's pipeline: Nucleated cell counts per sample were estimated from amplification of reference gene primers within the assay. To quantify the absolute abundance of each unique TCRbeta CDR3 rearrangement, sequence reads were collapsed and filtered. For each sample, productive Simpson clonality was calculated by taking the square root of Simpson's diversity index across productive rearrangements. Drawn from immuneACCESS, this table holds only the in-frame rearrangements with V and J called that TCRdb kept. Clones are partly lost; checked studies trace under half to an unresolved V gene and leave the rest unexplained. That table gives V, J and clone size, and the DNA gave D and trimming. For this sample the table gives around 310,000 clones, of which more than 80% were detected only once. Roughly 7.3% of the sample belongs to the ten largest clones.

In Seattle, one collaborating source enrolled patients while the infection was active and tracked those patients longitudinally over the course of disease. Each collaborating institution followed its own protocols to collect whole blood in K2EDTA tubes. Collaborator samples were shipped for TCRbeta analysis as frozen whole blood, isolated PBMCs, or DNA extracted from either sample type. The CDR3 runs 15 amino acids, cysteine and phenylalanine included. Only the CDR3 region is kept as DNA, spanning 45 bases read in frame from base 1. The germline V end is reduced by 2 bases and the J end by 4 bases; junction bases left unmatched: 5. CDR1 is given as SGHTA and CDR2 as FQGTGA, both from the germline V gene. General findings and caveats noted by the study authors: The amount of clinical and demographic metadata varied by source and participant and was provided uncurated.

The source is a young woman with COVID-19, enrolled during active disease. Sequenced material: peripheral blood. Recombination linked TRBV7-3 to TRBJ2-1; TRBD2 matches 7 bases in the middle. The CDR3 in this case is CASSLYGLGYNEQFF. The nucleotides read TGTGCCAGCAGCTTATATGGACTAGGTTACAATGAGCAGTTCTTC. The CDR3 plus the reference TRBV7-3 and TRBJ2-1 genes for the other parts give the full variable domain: GAGVSQTPSNKVTEKGKYVELRCDPISGHTALYWYRQSLGQGPEFLIYFQGTGAADDSGLPNDRFFAVRPEGSVSTLKIQRTERGDSAVYLCASSLYGLGYNEQFFGPGTRLTVL.